The 19 T cell receptor beta chains below all came from one sample that was sequenced in a study of type 1 and type 2 diabetes patients. Amplification started from genomic DNA. Multiplex PCR with 30 forward and 13 reverse primers amplified the TCR beta CDR3. One entry per CDR3 protein results from TCRdb running MiXCR on the multiplex PCR reads. The sample holds 250,000 to 300,000 distinct CDR3 sequences, more than 40% seen once. The sequenced sample consisted of peripheral blood mononuclear cells (PBMCs). All receptors derive from a man between 18 and 35 years old with type 2 diabetes.

This clonotype came up once. At one of its ends the junction is not consistent with the germline gene, which may arise from a read error. The genes are TRBV25-1 and TRBJ2-7; possible D gene TRBD2, 6 bases. The V gene's germline CDR1 is MGHDK and CDR2 SYGVNS. The CDR3 has 13 residues. CDR3: CAGSDSGVDEQYF. The DNA of the CDR3 is TGTGCCGGCAGTGACTCGGGGGTGGATGAGCAGTACTTC.

This clonotype has only one observation. This rearrangement joins TRBV4-1 to TRBJ2-5; 8 nucleotides agree with TRBD1. Per the germline V gene, CDR1 is MGHRA and CDR2 is YSYEKL. V lost 0 bases, J lost 5 bases, and 5 bases stayed unmatched. The CDR3 length is 15 residues. CDR3 nucleotide sequence: TGCGCCAGCAGCCAAGATGGGACAGGCCGGGAGACCCAGTACTTC. This sequence encodes CASSQDGTGRETQYF.

The rearrangement links TRBV2 to TRBJ1-2; D not certain. Trimming took off 5 bases at V and 8 bases at J, with 12 bases between the two ends. CDR1 is SNHLY, CDR2 FYNNEI, per germline. This CDR3 region has 12 residues. In nucleotides, the CDR3 is TGTGCCAGCAGTTACAAGGTGAAGGGCTACACCTTC. As protein: CASSYKVKGYTF.

This clonotype was detected only once. The chain couples TRBV15 to TRBJ2-1; a weak D match, TRBD1 (5 bases). V lost 0 bases to trimming and J lost 9 bases, with 12 bases between them. This CDR3 has 14 amino acids. Germline V lookup: CDR1 LNHNV, CDR2 YYDKDF (reference sequence). The CDR3 reads CATSRDLVRGEQFF. CDR3 DNA: TGTGCCACCAGCAGAGATCTGGTTAGGGGTGAGCAGTTCTTC.

In its sample, this clonotype was seen once. The genes are TRBV9 and TRBJ1-2, with a weak D call TRBD1 (5 bases). Trimming left V 4 bases short and J 3 bases short, with 19 bases between. The CDR3 extends over 16 amino acids. The germline V gene encodes CDR1 SGDLS and CDR2 YYNGEE. CDR3 amino acids: CASSSLGRQGYYGYTF. The CDR3 DNA sequence: TGTGCCAGCAGCTCTCTCGGCCGCCAGGGTTACTATGGCTACACCTTC.

In this sample, this clonotype turned up a few times. The chain uses TRBV29-1 and TRBJ1-1; D remains ambiguous. This CDR3 spans 13 amino acids. Trimming removed 2 bases at V and 5 bases at J, with 12 bases between. Germline assignment: CDR1 SQVTM and CDR2 ANQGSEA. The CDR3 DNA sequence: TGCAGCGTTGAACCCAGGTTGGTAACTGAAGCTTTCTTT. Residues: CSVEPRLVTEAFF.

V and J are TRBV19 and TRBJ2-5; 7 nucleotides agree with TRBD1. V was pared by 1 base and J by 9 bases, with 11 bases of the junction left unmatched. This CDR3 has 15 residues. The germline V gene encodes CDR1 LNHDA and CDR2 SQIVND (reference sequence). CDR3 sequence reads: CASSIGQGAFDPQYF. CDR3 coding DNA: TGTGCCAGTAGTATAGGACAGGGAGCTTTTGATCCCCAGTACTTC.

The gene calls are TRBV19 and TRBJ1-6; D is undetermined. The germline V gene has CDR1 LNHDA and CDR2 SQIVND (reference sequence). V was trimmed by 6 bases and J by 6 bases, leaving 6 bases between them. CDR3 length equals 12 residues. CDR3 in amino acids: CASRTVNSPLHF. The CDR3, as DNA: TGTGCCAGTAGAACAGTTAATTCACCCCTCCACTTT.

The CDR3 here is CAIRTGGTDTQYF. CDR3 in DNA: TGTGCCATAAGGACTGGCGGGACCGATACGCAGTATTTT. The gene calls are TRBV7-3 and TRBJ2-3; weak D call: TRBD2 (6 bases). This CDR3 spans 13 amino acids. V gave up 10 bases and J gave up 6 bases, with 17 bases separating them. Germline V lookup: CDR1 SGHTA, CDR2 FQGTGA.

Notes on this clonotype: Since no conserved phenylalanine or tryptophan closes the CDR3, a read error is the likely cause. This chain joins TRBV7-2 and TRBJ2-7; TRBD1 might be the D (6 bases). Germline-derived CDR1 and CDR2 are SGHTA and FQGNSA. This CDR3 region has 15 residues. The V end lost 1 base, the J end lost 2 bases, and 12 bases lay between the germline ends. CDR3 nucleotide sequence: TGTGCCAGCAGCTTAGGACAGGTTACCGCCTACGAGCAGTACTCC. Protein product: CASSLGQVTAYEQYS.

This sequence joins TRBV20-1 and TRBJ2-7, with 13 bases matching TRBD2. Trimming cost V 6 bases and J 7 bases; bases outside gene matches: 6. This CDR3 is 13 amino acids long. From germline, CDR1 is DFQATT and CDR2 SNEGSKA (reference sequence). DNA of the CDR3: TGCAGTGCCAGACTAGCGGGAGGCGGGGAGCAGTACTTC. Translation gives CSARLAGGGEQYF.

This chain uses TRBV20-1 with TRBJ1-4; TRBD1 matches at 7 bases. Germline trimming cut 1 base from V and 5 bases from J; bases unmatched to any gene: 13. This CDR3 comprises 17 residues. From germline, CDR1 is DFQATT and CDR2 SNEGSKA (reference sequence). The CDR3 sequence is CSARGLPWDSPNEKLFF. CDR3 coding DNA: TGCAGTGCTAGAGGCTTACCTTGGGACAGTCCGAATGAAAAACTGTTTTTT.

V gene TRBV20-1 combines with J gene TRBJ2-7; D is ambiguous. V shed 7 bases and J shed 2 bases, with 15 bases lying between them. This CDR3 contains 13 residues. Per germline, CDR1 DFQATT and CDR2 SNEGSKA (reference sequence). The CDR3 sequence: CSVGRLAPYEQYF. The CDR3 nucleotides read TGCAGTGTAGGCCGATTGGCCCCCTACGAGCAGTACTTC.

Comment on this clonotype: Compared with germline, one end of the junction differs, possibly owing to a read error. The gene calls are TRBV6-5 and TRBJ1-1; tentative D call: TRBD1 (6 bases). There are 13 residues in the CDR3. The germline CDR1 and CDR2 sequences are MNHEY and SVGAGI. As DNA, the CDR3 is TGCGCCAGCAGAGGGGGGGCGAACACTGAAGCTTTCTTT. The encoded protein is CASRGGANTEAFF.

The chain combines TRBV6-1 with TRBJ2-7, with 7 bases aligning to TRBD1. The CDR3 extends over 14 amino acids. Trimming cost V 4 bases and J 5 bases; bases outside gene matches: 8. Per the germline V gene, CDR1 is MNHNS and CDR2 is SASEGT. The CDR3: CASSAEGGIDEQYF. The CDR3, as DNA: TGTGCCAGCAGTGCGGAAGGGGGCATCGACGAGCAGTACTTC.

CDR3 sequence reads: CASSIVPGGLSGANVLTF. CDR3 nucleotides: TGTGCCAGTAGTATAGTTCCAGGGGGCCTTTCTGGGGCCAACGTCCTGACTTTC. V is TRBV19 and J is TRBJ2-6; 8 positions match TRBD1. The CDR3 is made up of 18 amino acids. CDR1 is LNHDA and CDR2 is SQIVND in the germline V gene (reference sequence). The J segment lost 1 base and the V segment lost 1 base, leaving 6 bases of the junction unmatched.

In this sample, this clonotype turned up a few times. V usage is TRBV30 and J usage is TRBJ1-6; D ambiguous. Germline V lookup: CDR1 GTSNPN, CDR2 SVGIG (reference sequence). The CDR3 runs 13 residues. V was pared by 4 bases and J by 7 bases, with 11 bases between. Written as DNA, the CDR3 is TGTGCCTGGACAGACCAAGGGAATTCACCCCTCCACTTT. Encoded protein: CAWTDQGNSPLHF.

This chain connects TRBV7-8 to TRBJ2-1; D is perhaps TRBD1 or TRBD2 (7 bases each). This CDR3 comprises 15 residues. In germline, CDR1 is SGHVS, CDR2 FQNEAQ. The CDR3 coding sequence is TGTGCTTCAGGGGGAGGGAGCGTCTCCTACAATGAGCAGTTCTTC. It translates to CASGGGSVSYNEQFF.

This clonotype has ten or more counts. The chain employs TRBV2 and TRBJ2-7; D is undetermined. The CDR3 is 14 amino acids. V was pared by 3 bases and J by 3 bases, with 12 bases between. CDR1 and CDR2 from the germline V gene are SNHLY and FYNNEI. CDR3 sequence reads: CASSELVSNYEQYF. For the CDR3, the DNA is TGTGCCAGCAGTGAGCTTGTGAGTAACTACGAGCAGTACTTC.